Listed here is a single T cell receptor (beta chain). Its antigen is unidentified. This entry belongs to a study of cytomegalovirus exposure and HLA in healthy donors. General study points: A later analysis linked fewer than 20,000 TCR beta sequences to HLA alleles at 0.05 false discovery rate. Data from an earlier analysis indicated that most TCR beta V segments were productive either about 87% or about 30% of the time. Common viral pathogens seemed to be connected with several of the most significant clusters, according to a later analysis.

This CDR3 contains 15 residues. Trimming left V 7 bases short and J 0 bases short, with 10 bases between. The germline V gene has CDR1 WSHSY and CDR2 SAAADI. Use of 60 Vbeta and 13 Jbeta primers characterized the PCR. Using immunoSEQ multiplex PCR, the repertoire was profiled, and TCRdb retains in-frame clones only, with some absent. This sample carries about 120,000 clones, around 83% of them seen once, and the ten largest clones take just over 1%. Sequencing was done on a sample of PBMCs. The V call is TRBV10-2, the J call TRBJ1-6; D may be TRBD1 (5 bases). This clonotype was obtained from a human donor in good health. Here the CDR3 reads CASKNRSSYNSPLHF. CDR3 coding DNA: TGCGCCAGCAAAAACAGGAGCTCCTATAATTCACCCCTCCACTTT.